Listed here are 11 T cell receptor beta chains from one sample, sequenced in a study of blood T cell repertoires in COVID-19. Profiling relied on immunoSEQ multiplex PCR, and the TCRdb table lists in-frame clones only, not all of them. The sample lists about 210,000 clones; 65% to 90% were seen once. The sequenced sample was PBMCs or T cells enriched from blood (not recorded which). Receptor source: a woman in her forties with acute COVID-19.

The chain carries TRBV5-1 and TRBJ1-2; possibly TRBD1 for D (5 bases). Trimming cost V 2 bases and J 4 bases, with 9 bases left between them. Looked up from germline, CDR1 is SGHRS and CDR2 is YFSETQ. This CDR3 contains 13 residues. CDR3 nucleotides: TGCGCCAGCAGCTTTCCAGGGCTCTATGGCTACACCTTC. It translates to CASSFPGLYGYTF.

V gene TRBV4-3 combines with J gene TRBJ2-7; 9 positions match TRBD2. J gave up 4 bases and V 0 bases, and 7 bases lay outside the gene matches. Germline CDR1 reads LGHNA; CDR2 reads YSLEER. The CDR3 runs 16 residues. The CDR3 DNA is TGCGCCAGCAGCCAAGATCCTAGCGGGACGTATTACGAGCAGTACTTC. Translating gives CASSQDPSGTYYEQYF.

The chain recombines TRBV2 with TRBJ2-4, with 8 bases identical to TRBD1. CDR1 is SNHLY and CDR2 is FYNNEI in the germline V gene. This CDR3 has 19 residues. The junction had 13 bases not matched to a gene; V was cut back by 3 bases and J by 0 bases. CDR3 nucleotide sequence: TGTGCCAGCAGTGAGCTTAGCAGGGGGCTTTTCCAAGCCAAAAACATTCAGTACTTC. It specifies CASSELSRGLFQAKNIQYF. Using reference TRBV2 and TRBJ2-4 for the parts outside the CDR3, the full variable domain is EPEVTQTPSHQVTQMGQEVILRCVPISNHLYFYWYRQILGQKVEFLVSFYNNEISEKSEIFDDQFSVERPDGSNFTLKIRSTKLEDSAMYFCASSELSRGLFQAKNIQYFGAGTRLSVL.

This clone occurred once. This chain joins TRBV27 and TRBJ1-1, with 8 positions matching TRBD1. The CDR3 spans 13 residues. J lost 9 bases, V lost 2 bases, and 5 bases had no gene match. The V gene's germline CDR1 is MNHEY and CDR2 SMNVEV (reference sequence). Here the CDR3 DNA reads TGTGCCAGCAGTTTACAGGGGGCCAGGCAAGCTTTCTTT. This gives the protein CASSLQGARQAFF.

The chain links TRBV6-6 to TRBJ1-2, with D possibly matching TRBD1 (5 bases). This CDR3 is 16 amino acids long. Germline V gene data show CDR1 as MNHNY and CDR2 as SVGAGI (reference sequence). The V end lost 0 bases, the J end lost 4 bases, and 15 bases lay between the germline ends. CDR3 region: CASSYSNSGTPYGYTF. The DNA of the CDR3 is TGTGCCAGCAGTTACTCCAATAGCGGGACTCCCTATGGCTACACCTTC.

This clone was picked up a small number of times. This chain connects TRBV28 to TRBJ1-1; D is unclear. CDR1 is MDHEN, CDR2 SYDVKM, per germline. The V gene lost 1 base and the J gene lost 4 bases, with 7 bases spanning the gap. The CDR3 consists of 13 residues. The CDR3 DNA follows: TGTGCCAGCAGTTTATTAAGGAGCACTGAAGCTTTCTTT. It is translated as CASSLLRSTEAFF.

This clone came up once. J is TRBJ2-7 and V is TRBV27; 12 nucleotides align to TRBD1. The CDR3 loop spans 15 amino acids. V lost 5 bases to trimming and J lost 7 bases; unmatched junction nucleotides: 9. CDR1 MNHEY and CDR2 SMNVEV come from the germline V gene (reference sequence). The CDR3 loop is CASSPPGQGAREQYF. The CDR3 region has the DNA TGTGCCAGCAGTCCCCCGGGACAGGGGGCGCGGGAGCAGTACTTC.

The chain carries TRBV6-2 or TRBV6-3 and TRBJ2-2, with 11 bases aligning to TRBD1. V shed 4 bases, J shed 6 bases, and the junction held 4 bases outside the gene matches. Germline lookup yields CDR1 MNHEY and CDR2 SVGEGT. The length of the CDR3 is 15 residues. The CDR3 protein is CASSFGTGGAGELFF. For the CDR3, the DNA is TGTGCCAGCAGTTTTGGGACAGGGGGGGCCGGGGAGCTGTTTTTT.

The gene calls are TRBV7-2 and TRBJ1-1; 10 bases agree with TRBD1. The CDR3 length is 13 residues. CDR1 SGHTA and CDR2 FQGNSA come from the germline V gene. Trimming at V came to 5 bases and at J to 7 bases, leaving 4 bases not matched to a gene. DNA for the CDR3: TGTGCCAGCAGCCCAGACAGGGGGCGTGAAGCTTTCTTT. Translating it yields CASSPDRGREAFF.

J is TRBJ2-1 and V is TRBV27; 9 bases agree with TRBD2. Looked up from germline, CDR1 is MNHEY and CDR2 is SMNVEV (reference sequence). CDR3 length: 17 residues. V trimming: 3 bases; J trimming: 2 bases; junction bases outside the gene matches: 8. The CDR3 DNA is TGTGCCAGCAGTTTCCCCTCTAGCGGGAAAACCTACAATGAGCAGTTCTTC. Its protein product is CASSFPSSGKTYNEQFF.

The rearrangement uses TRBV7-2 and TRBJ2-1, with a tentative D call TRBD2 (5 bases). V lost 1 base and J 9 bases, leaving 19 bases between the germline ends. From germline, CDR1 is SGHTA and CDR2 FQGNSA. There are 16 residues in the CDR3. CDR3 region: CASSLVHGVTVIEQFF. The CDR3 nucleotides read TGTGCCAGCAGCTTAGTTCACGGGGTTACTGTGATTGAGCAGTTCTTC.